The T cell receptor beta chain described here comes from a study of post-analysis software for immune sequencing data. General study findings and limits: Significantly decreased normalized Chao1 diversity was recorded for multiple sclerosis patients relative to controls. In patients, TRBV5-6, TRBV5-1 and TRBV20-1 belonged to roughly five TRBV segments found more frequently than in controls.

The germline gives CDR1 SGHRS, CDR2 YFSETQ. CDR3 size: 14 residues. V lost 4 bases and J lost 7; bases outside the gene matches: 7. This clonotype showed up many times. Its antigen is still unknown. TCR beta cDNA libraries had unique molecular identifiers. In TCRdb, the PCR reads were re-called with MiXCR into one record per CDR3 protein. The sample contains approximately 250,000 distinct CDR3 sequences, 36% of which appear only once. This sequence was found in a girl aged 5 to 17 with multiple sclerosis. Sequencing was done on a sample of blood. V gene TRBV5-1 combines with J gene TRBJ2-1, with TRBD2 identical over 8 bases. The CDR3 DNA reads as TGCGCCAGCAGCCCGGCGGGGGGCGGGAATGAGCAGTTCTTC. Protein product: CASSPAGGGNEQFF.